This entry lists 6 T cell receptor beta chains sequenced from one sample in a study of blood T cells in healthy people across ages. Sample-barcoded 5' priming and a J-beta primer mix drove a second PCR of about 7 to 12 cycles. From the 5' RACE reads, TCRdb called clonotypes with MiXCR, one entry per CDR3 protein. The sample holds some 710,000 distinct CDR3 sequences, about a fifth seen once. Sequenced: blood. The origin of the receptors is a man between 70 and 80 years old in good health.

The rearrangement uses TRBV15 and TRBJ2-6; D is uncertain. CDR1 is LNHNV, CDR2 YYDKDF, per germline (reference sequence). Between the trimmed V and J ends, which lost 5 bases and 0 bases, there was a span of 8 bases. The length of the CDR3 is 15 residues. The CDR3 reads CATSQANSGANVLTF. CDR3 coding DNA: TGTGCCACCAGCCAGGCGAACTCTGGGGCCAACGTCCTGACTTTC.

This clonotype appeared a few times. The CDR3 loop is CASKVRGNFNTEAFF. The CDR3 coding sequence is TGTGCCAGCAAAGTACGCGGGAACTTTAACACTGAAGCTTTCTTT. The gene calls are TRBV2 and TRBJ1-1; D is ambiguous. Germline V lookup: CDR1 SNHLY, CDR2 FYNNEI. The ends were cut back, 7 bases at V and 2 bases at J, with 17 bases in the middle. The CDR3 totals 15 residues.

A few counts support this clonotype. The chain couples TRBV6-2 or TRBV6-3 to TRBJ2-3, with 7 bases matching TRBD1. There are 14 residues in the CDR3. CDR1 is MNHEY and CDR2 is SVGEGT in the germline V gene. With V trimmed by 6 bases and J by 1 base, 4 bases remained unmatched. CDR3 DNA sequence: TGTGCCAGCAGGGATACAGGGGGCACAGATACGCAGTATTTT. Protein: CASRDTGGTDTQYF.

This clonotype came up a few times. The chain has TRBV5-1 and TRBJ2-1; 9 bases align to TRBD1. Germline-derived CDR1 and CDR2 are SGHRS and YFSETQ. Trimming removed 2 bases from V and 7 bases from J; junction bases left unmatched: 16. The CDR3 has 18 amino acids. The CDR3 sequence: CASSFGTGIPSYGNEQFF. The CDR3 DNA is TGCGCCAGCAGCTTCGGGACAGGGATCCCTTCGTATGGGAATGAGCAGTTCTTC.

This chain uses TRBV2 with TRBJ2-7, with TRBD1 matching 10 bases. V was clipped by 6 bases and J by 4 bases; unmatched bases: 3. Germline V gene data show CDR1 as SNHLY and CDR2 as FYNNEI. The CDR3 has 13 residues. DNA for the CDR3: TGTGCCAGCAGAAGGGACAGGGGATACGAGCAGTACTTC. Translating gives CASRRDRGYEQYF. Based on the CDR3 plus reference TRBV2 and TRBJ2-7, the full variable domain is EPEVTQTPSHQVTQMGQEVILRCVPISNHLYFYWYRQILGQKVEFLVSFYNNEISEKSEIFDDQFSVERPDGSNFTLKIRSTKLEDSAMYFCASRRDRGYEQYFGPGTRLTVT.

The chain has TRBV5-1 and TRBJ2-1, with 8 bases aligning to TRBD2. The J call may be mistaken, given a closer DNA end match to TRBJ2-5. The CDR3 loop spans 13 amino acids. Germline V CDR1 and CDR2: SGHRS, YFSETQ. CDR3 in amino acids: CASSTGGGQTQYF. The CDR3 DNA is TGCGCCAGCAGCACCGGGGGGGGTCAGACCCAGTACTTC.